The rows below give T cell receptor beta chains drawn from one sample of a study of patients and donors after allogeneic stem cell transplantation. TCRdb re-called the RT-PCR reads with MiXCR, one entry per CDR3 protein. The sample shows some 230,000 distinct CDR3 sequences, 13% to 15% of them seen only once. Sequenced input: blood, either unsorted or a sorted T cell fraction (not recorded which). The receptors come from a human donor who was either an allogeneic HSCT recipient or a stem cell or donor lymphocyte infusion donor (not recorded which). It is not recorded whose cells these are; they may come from a transplant donor. Each CDR3 is given with its conserved first and last residue. Fields, in order: CDR3 protein, CDR3 DNA, J gene, V gene, D gene, clone size. The D gene is left open where the match is weak. Rows give clone size only sometimes, using once, few, many, or a class for an expanded clone.

CASSLIQGNTGELFF | TGTGCCAGCAGCTTGATACAGGGAAACACCGGGGAGCTGTTTTTT | TRBJ2-2 | TRBV7-3 | NA | many
CAISESWGREQFF | TGTGCCATCAGTGAGTCATGGGGACGTGAGCAGTTCTTC | TRBJ2-1 | TRBV10-3 | NA | many
CASRRQGARRETQYF | TGTGCCAGCAGGCGACAGGGGGCGCGAAGGGAGACCCAGTACTTC | TRBJ2-5 | TRBV12-3/TRBV12-4 | TRBD1 | many
CASSRGGSGRSGELFF | TGTGCCAGCAGCCGTGGAGGAAGCGGGCGTTCCGGGGAGCTGTTTTTT | TRBJ2-2 | TRBV14 | NA | few
CATSRSGSKNTEAFF | TGTGCCACCAGTCGGTCGGGAAGCAAGAACACTGAAGCTTTCTTT | TRBJ1-1 | TRBV24-1 | NA | NA
CSARILGSGTGSTDTQYF | TGCAGTGCTAGGATTTTAGGAAGCGGGACGGGATCCACAGATACGCAGTATTTT | TRBJ2-3 | TRBV20-1 | TRBD2 | many
CASSLALTEAFF | TGTGCCAGCAGCTTGGCCCTCACTGAAGCTTTCTTT | TRBJ1-1 | TRBV5-6 | NA | few
CSARDPGDRVLGTEAFF | TGCAGTGCTAGAGATCCGGGGGACAGGGTCCTGGGTACTGAAGCTTTCTTT | TRBJ1-1 | TRBV20-1 | TRBD1 | few
CSAVGLAGTQETQYF | TGCAGTGCGGTCGGACTAGCGGGCACCCAAGAGACCCAGTACTTC | TRBJ2-5 | TRBV20-1 | TRBD2 | many
CASPTGQENTGELFF | TGTGCCAGCCCCACGGGACAGGAGAACACCGGGGAGCTGTTTTTT | TRBJ2-2 | TRBV18 | TRBD1 | NA
CSAERGTGELFF | TGCAGTGCTGAGCGGGGCACCGGGGAGCTGTTTTTT | TRBJ2-2 | TRBV20-1 | TRBD2 | many
CASSQANEQFF | TGTGCCAGCAGCCAAGCAAATGAGCAGTTCTTC | TRBJ2-1 | TRBV3-1 | NA | few
CASSLEVAGQLLGRGYTF | TGTGCCAGCAGCTTGGAAGTGGCGGGACAGTTACTCGGCAGGGGCTACACCTTC | TRBJ1-2 | TRBV5-5 | TRBD1 | few
CSARDVGGSKAYNSPLHF | TGCAGTGCTAGAGACGTGGGCGGGTCCAAGGCCTATAATTCACCCCTCCACTTT | TRBJ1-6 | TRBV20-1 | NA | few
CASRVGGSVIDEQFF | TGCGCCAGCAGAGTTGGGGGGAGTGTAATCGATGAGCAGTTCTTC | TRBJ2-1 | TRBV5-1 | NA | many
CASSLGAATNNEQFF | TGTGCCAGCAGCTTAGGAGCAGCGACGAACAATGAGCAGTTCTTC | TRBJ2-1 | TRBV11-3 | NA | many
CASSKGGTGETTEAFF | TGTGCCAGCAGCAAAGGTGGGACAGGGGAGACCACTGAAGCTTTCTTT | TRBJ1-1 | TRBV21-1 | NA | many
CASSFIGTDEQYF | TGTGCCAGCAGTTTTATTGGGACAGACGAGCAGTACTTC | TRBJ2-7 | TRBV12-3/TRBV12-4 | TRBD1 | NA
CASSTPTGPGNTIYF | TGTGCCAGCAGCACCCCGACAGGGCCTGGAAACACCATATATTTT | TRBJ1-3 | TRBV6-2/TRBV6-3 | TRBD1 | NA
CASSSALAGGGTDTQYF | TGTGCCAGCAGCTCCGCCCTGGCAGGGGGGGGCACAGATACGCAGTATTTT | TRBJ2-3 | TRBV7-8 | NA | NA
CASSFDPNTEAFF | TGTGCCAGCAGCTTCGACCCGAACACTGAAGCTTTCTTT | TRBJ1-1 | TRBV11-3 | NA | many
CASSFRDRVFNEQFF | TGCGCCAGCAGCTTCCGGGACAGGGTCTTCAATGAGCAGTTCTTC | TRBJ2-1 | TRBV5-1 | TRBD1 | NA
CASSEDTGTGELFF | TGTGCCAGCAGTGAAGACACGGGTACCGGGGAGCTGTTTTTT | TRBJ2-2 | TRBV2 | NA | many
CASSGQGNGETQYF | TGTGCCAGCAGTGGACAGGGTAACGGAGAGACCCAGTACTTC | TRBJ2-5 | TRBV6-1 | TRBD1 | many
CASSLVTGTSGAPSSYEQYF | TGTGCCAGCAGCTTAGTGACCGGGACTAGCGGGGCCCCATCCTCCTACGAGCAGTACTTC | TRBJ2-7 | TRBV11-2 | TRBD2 | NA
CASSQRRGDIQYF | TGTGCCAGCAGCCAAAGGCGGGGGGACATTCAGTACTTC | TRBJ2-4 | TRBV11-1 | TRBD2 | few
CSAGTGRNEQYF | TGCAGCGCTGGGACAGGGAGGAACGAGCAGTACTTC | TRBJ2-7 | TRBV29-1 | TRBD1 | few
CASSVDGSEYNEQFF | TGTGCCAGCAGCGTAGATGGTAGCGAATACAATGAGCAGTTCTTC | TRBJ2-1 | TRBV9 | NA | NA